The 9 T cell receptor beta chains in this list originate from one sample, sequenced in a study of T cell repertoires in cytomegalovirus infection. For these receptors, no antigen is known. TCRdb re-called the reads through MiXCR, storing one row per CDR3 protein. The sample holds 250,000 to 300,000 distinct CDR3 sequences, approximately 22% seen once. Here the sequenced sample was cultured PBMCs, taken from culture after CMV antigen stimulation. The receptors were sampled from a human donor in good health (CMV status not recorded). Some clones in this sample may be carry-over from other donors' samples.

The rearrangement uses TRBV11-3 and TRBJ2-5; D is perhaps TRBD2 (6 bases). The V and J ends lost 5 bases and 5 bases respectively, with 18 bases between them. From germline, CDR1 is SGHNT and CDR2 YENEEA. The CDR3 is made up of 15 amino acids. CDR3 coding DNA: TGTGCCAGCAGCCTCATAGCCGCGGGAACGGAGACCCAGTACTTC. Residues: CASSLIAAGTETQYF.

This clonotype was seen only a few times. The gene calls are TRBV7-2 and TRBJ2-7; 12 nucleotides line up with TRBD2. V was pared by 4 bases and J by 7 bases, with 8 bases of the junction left unmatched. The CDR3 loop spans 15 amino acids. Germline V CDR1 and CDR2: SGHTA, FQGNSA. CDR3 in amino acids: CASSSLAGGPREQYF. CDR3 coding DNA: TGTGCCAGCAGCTCCCTAGCGGGAGGGCCGCGGGAGCAGTACTTC.

This clonotype was observed a handful of times. The V and J genes are TRBV18 and TRBJ2-1; D is unclear. The germline CDR1 and CDR2 sequences are KGHSH and LQKENI. This CDR3 is 15 amino acids long. V gave up 5 bases and J gave up 6 bases, with 17 bases separating them. The CDR3 is CASSSPVPTRNEQFF. For the CDR3, the DNA is TGTGCCAGCTCATCTCCTGTCCCTACCCGCAATGAGCAGTTCTTC.

The V call is TRBV6-2 or TRBV6-3, the J call TRBJ1-1, with D perhaps TRBD1 (6 bases). Germline CDR1 reads MNHEY; CDR2 reads SVGEGT. The CDR3 length is 16 residues. Trimming pared 0 bases from V and 1 base from J, leaving 12 bases between. The CDR3 DNA reads as TGTGCCAGCAGTTACTCGTTCCAGGGGTGGAACACTGAAGCTTTCTTT. It encodes CASSYSFQGWNTEAFF.

The rearrangement joins TRBV13 to TRBJ1-6; no clear D. Germline-derived CDR1 and CDR2 are PRHDT and FYEKMQ (reference sequence). V gave up 5 bases and J gave up 10 bases, with 15 bases separating them. This CDR3 is 14 amino acids long. The CDR3 sequence: CASSRTGSSSPLHF. The CDR3, as DNA: TGTGCCAGCAGCCGGACGGGTTCTTCGTCACCCCTCCACTTT.

J is TRBJ1-1 and V is TRBV19, with TRBD1 matching 7 bases. The CDR3 has 13 residues. Germline lookup yields CDR1 LNHDA and CDR2 SQIVND (reference sequence). V lost 6 bases to trimming and J lost 7 bases; unmatched junction nucleotides: 8. In nucleotides, the CDR3 is TGTGCCAGTAGAGAAGGGACAGTCCGTGAAGCTTTCTTT. It encodes CASREGTVREAFF.

As concerns this clonotype: One junction end disagrees with the germline gene, perhaps due to a read error. The genes are TRBV6-1 and TRBJ2-4; D is uncertain. Germline V CDR1 and CDR2: MNHNS, SASEGT. CDR3 length: 13 residues. The CDR3 spells CASREGTKNIQYF. CDR3 nucleotide sequence: TGTGCCAGCAGAGAAGGGACCAAAAACATTCAGTACTTC.

This clonotype was counted ten times or more. The V call is TRBV7-9, the J call TRBJ2-1; D is perhaps TRBD2 (5 bases). CDR1 and CDR2 (germline): SEHNR, FQNEAQ (reference sequence). V lost 3 bases to trimming and J lost 5 bases, with 11 bases between them. The length of the CDR3 is 14 residues. For the CDR3, the DNA is TGTGCCAGCAGCTTCGGAGGATCGGACAATGAGCAGTTCTTC. This gives the protein CASSFGGSDNEQFF.

The J gene is TRBJ2-1, the V gene TRBV6-1, with TRBD2 matching over 11 bases. The CDR3 runs to 16 residues. J gave up 9 bases and V 5 bases, and 12 bases lay outside the gene matches. Germline V gene lookup returns CDR1 MNHNS and CDR2 SASEGT. As DNA, the CDR3 is TGTGCCAGCAGTCCTTCTTTAGCGGGAGGGCCGGCTGAGCAGTTCTTC. Encoded protein: CASSPSLAGGPAEQFF.